What follows are 15 T cell receptor beta chains derived from one specimen sequenced in a study of human T cells and chemical hapten exposure. This sample's time point: pre-sensitization, week 0. Described treatment: therapeutic diphenylcyclopropenone sensitization with weekly scalp DPC. One entry per CDR3 protein, called by TCRdb with MiXCR from the RACE reads. The data show about 350,000 distinct CDR3 sequences, around 5.5% seen once. Sample: whole blood, taken in connection with sensitization to the hapten diphenylcyclopropenone (DPC). These receptors all stem from a woman aged 18-29 years with alopecia areata. Some clones in this sample may be carry-over from other donors' samples.

This clonotype was observed a handful of times. The V gene is TRBV5-1, the J gene TRBJ2-5, with a possible D match to TRBD1 (6 bases). Trimming left V 7 bases short and J 5 bases short, with 15 bases between. CDR3 length equals 13 residues. Germline values: CDR1 SGHRS, CDR2 YFSETQ. CDR3 amino acids: CASGGIQGETQYF. The CDR3 coding sequence is TGCGCCAGCGGCGGCATCCAGGGGGAGACCCAGTACTTC.

The chain uses TRBV7-8 and TRBJ2-5; 9 bases agree with TRBD1. Germline CDR1 is SGHVS and CDR2 is FQNEAQ. CDR3 length: 17 residues. With 0 bases clipped from V and 3 bases from J, the junction kept 8 bases outside the gene matches. This CDR3 reads CASSLASGQGQKETQYF. The CDR3 DNA reads TGTGCCAGCAGCTTAGCCTCCGGACAGGGGCAAAAAGAGACCCAGTACTTC.

This clonotype was observed many times. The chain links TRBV4-1 to TRBJ2-3, with 8 bases lining up with TRBD2. The J segment lost 4 bases and the V segment lost 4 bases, leaving 7 bases of the junction unmatched. CDR1 and CDR2 (germline): MGHRA, YSYEKL. The CDR3 is 15 amino acids. CDR3 protein: CASSRPDGGADTQYF. CDR3 nucleotides: TGCGCCAGCAGCCGCCCCGACGGGGGGGCAGATACGCAGTATTTT.

This chain joins TRBV5-5 and TRBJ1-2, with D hard to call. V lost 6 bases and J 4 bases, leaving 25 bases between the germline ends. The CDR3 extends over 17 amino acids. Germline lookup yields CDR1 SGHKS and CDR2 YYEKEE (reference sequence). The CDR3 sequence: CASITLPSSHSGYGYTF. DNA for the CDR3: TGTGCCAGCATCACCCTGCCTTCATCCCACAGCGGCTATGGCTACACCTTC.

This clonotype showed up just a few times. This sequence joins TRBV21-1 and TRBJ1-5; the table names TRBD1, a call not compared with the DNA. TRBV21-1 is classified as a pseudogene. The CDR3 runs 13 residues. The CDR3 here is CASSGGGSQPQHF. CDR3 DNA: TGTGCCAGCAGCGGGGGGGGCAGTCAGCCCCAGCATTTT.

This clonotype has a handful of counts. J is TRBJ1-1 and V is TRBV24-1; D remains unclear. Trimming stripped 1 base from V and 3 bases from J, with 8 bases between. The germline CDR1 and CDR2 sequences are KGHDR and SFDVKD. CDR3 length equals 14 residues. Written as DNA, the CDR3 is TGTGCCACCAGTGATTTAGAGGGTGACACTGAAGCTTTCTTT. Translated, it gives CATSDLEGDTEAFF.

This clonotype was detected ten times or more. The chain uses TRBV11-2 and TRBJ2-5; D not certain. Trimming pared 2 bases from V and 5 bases from J, leaving 6 bases between. The CDR3 loop spans 12 amino acids. CDR1 SGHAT and CDR2 FQNNGV come from the germline V gene. The CDR3 sequence is CASSLSEETQYF. DNA of the CDR3: TGTGCCAGCAGCTTATCCGAGGAGACCCAGTACTTC.

This clonotype was counted many times. The gene calls are TRBV5-6 and TRBJ2-7; possibly TRBD1 for D (6 bases). This CDR3 is built from 16 residues. Deletions cut 4 bases from V and 5 bases from J, with 22 bases between. Germline loops: CDR1 SGHDT, CDR2 YYEEEE. CDR3 nucleotide sequence: TGTGCCAGCAGCCCTCAAACAGGGTCTCTCGGGAACGAGCAGTACTTC. It specifies CASSPQTGSLGNEQYF.

This clonotype was recorded many times. The chain couples TRBV21-1 to TRBJ2-3. TRBV21-1 is listed as a pseudogene. CDR3 length: 13 amino acids. This CDR3 reads CASSNGLTDTQYF. The CDR3 region has the DNA TGTGCCAGCAGCAACGGGCTCACAGATACGCAGTATTTT.

This clonotype came up a few times. This rearrangement joins TRBV6-5 to TRBJ1-2; 8 bases map to TRBD1. Germline CDR1 MNHEY, CDR2 SVGAGI. With V trimmed by 2 bases and J by 9 bases, 17 bases remained unmatched. This CDR3 contains 17 residues. CDR3 coding DNA: TGTGCCAGCAGTTACCTGGCTTCCGGACAGGGCTTATTTCGCTACACCTTC. Translated: CASSYLASGQGLFRYTF.

The genes are TRBV11-2 and TRBJ2-1; 10 nucleotides agree with TRBD2. CDR3 length: 17 amino acids. Trimming cost V 5 bases and J 8 bases; bases outside gene matches: 15. Germline loops: CDR1 SGHAT, CDR2 FQNNGV. The CDR3 region has the DNA TGTGCCAGCAGCCTCGGATTAGGGAGCGGGGGGGTATATGAGCAGTTCTTC. Residues: CASSLGLGSGGVYEQFF.

The chain couples TRBV12-3 or TRBV12-4 to TRBJ1-1, with 10 bases fitting TRBD1. J lost 8 bases, V lost 1 base, and 7 bases had no gene match. The CDR3 contains 15 residues. This CDR3 is CASSLDRGQGGEAFF. CDR3 in DNA: TGTGCCAGCAGTTTAGATCGCGGACAGGGGGGCGAAGCTTTCTTT.

This clonotype was counted a few times. The chain uses TRBV12-3 or TRBV12-4 and TRBJ2-2; D not resolved. Deletions cut 6 bases from V and 1 base from J, with 6 bases between. The CDR3 covers 13 residues. As DNA, the CDR3 is TGTGCCAGCAGAACCTTGAACACCGGGGAGCTGTTTTTT. It is translated as CASRTLNTGELFF.

V is TRBV28 and J is TRBJ1-2; D unresolved. There are 11 residues in the CDR3. Trimming took 4 bases from V and 8 from J, leaving 8 bases between them. Germline V gives CDR1 MDHEN, CDR2 SYDVKM. CDR3 coding DNA: TGTGCCAGCAGTTATAGGAGGGGCTACACCTTC. It translates to CASSYRRGYTF.

This clonotype has more than one count but fewer than ten. V is TRBV5-1 and J is TRBJ2-3; 9 bases line up with TRBD1. Per germline, CDR1 SGHRS and CDR2 YFSETQ. J lost 6 bases, V lost 9 bases, and 11 bases had no gene match. This CDR3 has 14 residues. CDR3 sequence reads: CATKPGQGLDTQYF. The CDR3 nucleotides are TGCGCCACCAAACCGGGACAGGGATTGGATACGCAGTATTTT.